This T cell receptor (beta chain) was captured in a study of cytomegalovirus exposure and HLA in healthy donors. Points from the study as a whole: The study reported that TCR beta sequences accurately predicted HLA-A and HLA-B alleles in most subjects.

This PCR relied on a set of 60 Vbeta primers and 13 Jbeta primers. Profiling relied on immunoSEQ multiplex PCR, and the TCRdb table lists in-frame clones only, not all of them. This specimen shows about 130,000 clones; the ten leading clones hold under 2%. Regarding this clone: Its antigen remains unknown.

V was trimmed by 2 bases and J by 4 bases, leaving 10 bases between them. There are 14 residues in the CDR3. Per the germline V gene, CDR1 is KGHSH and CDR2 is LQKENI. The V gene is TRBV18, the J gene TRBJ2-3; a weak D match, TRBD2 (6 bases). The origin of this receptor is a woman in her thirties or forties in good health and CMV-seropositive. The sequencing input was PBMCs. In nucleotides, the CDR3 is TGTGCCAGCTCACCAAACCCGGGAGCAGATACGCAGTATTTT. Its translation: CASSPNPGADTQYF.